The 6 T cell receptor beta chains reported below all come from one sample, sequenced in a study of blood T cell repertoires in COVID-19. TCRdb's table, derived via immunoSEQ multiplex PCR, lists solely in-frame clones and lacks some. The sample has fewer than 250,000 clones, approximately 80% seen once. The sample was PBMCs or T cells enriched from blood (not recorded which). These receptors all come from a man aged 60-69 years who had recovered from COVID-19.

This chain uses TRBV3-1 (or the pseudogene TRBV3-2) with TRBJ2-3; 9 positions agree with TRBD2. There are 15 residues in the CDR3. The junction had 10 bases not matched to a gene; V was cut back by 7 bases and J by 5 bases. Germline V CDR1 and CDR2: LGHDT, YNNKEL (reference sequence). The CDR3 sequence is CASTQGSGGRDTQYF. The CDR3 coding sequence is TGTGCCAGCACCCAGGGTAGCGGGGGTCGAGATACGCAGTATTTT.

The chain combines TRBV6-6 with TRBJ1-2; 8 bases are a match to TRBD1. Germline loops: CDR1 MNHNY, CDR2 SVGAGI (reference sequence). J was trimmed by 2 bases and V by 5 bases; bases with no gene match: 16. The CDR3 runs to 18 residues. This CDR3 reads CASSPAVGTGASNYGYTF. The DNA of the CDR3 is TGTGCCAGCAGTCCGGCGGTCGGGACAGGTGCTTCCAACTATGGCTACACCTTC.

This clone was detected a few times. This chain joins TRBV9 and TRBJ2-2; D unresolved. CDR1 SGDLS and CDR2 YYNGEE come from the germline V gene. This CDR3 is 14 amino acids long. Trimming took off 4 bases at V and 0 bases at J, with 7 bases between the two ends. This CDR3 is CASSPVSNTGELFF. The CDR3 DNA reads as TGTGCCAGCAGCCCTGTCTCGAACACCGGGGAGCTGTTTTTT.

Here the CDR3 reads CASSPRLAGGQETQYF. For the CDR3, the DNA is TGTGCCAGCAGCCCCCGACTAGCGGGGGGGCAGGAGACCCAGTACTTC. The chain combines TRBV9 with TRBJ2-5; 14 bases agree with TRBD2. With 4 bases clipped from V and 5 bases from J, the junction kept 7 bases outside the gene matches. This CDR3 spans 16 amino acids. Germline V gives CDR1 SGDLS, CDR2 YYNGEE.

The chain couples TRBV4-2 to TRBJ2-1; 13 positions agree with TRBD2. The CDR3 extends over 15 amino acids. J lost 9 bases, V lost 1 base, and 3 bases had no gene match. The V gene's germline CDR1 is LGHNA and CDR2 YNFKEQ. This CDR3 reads CASSQVTSGGLEQFF. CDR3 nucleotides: TGTGCCAGCAGCCAAGTGACTAGCGGGGGGCTTGAGCAGTTCTTC.

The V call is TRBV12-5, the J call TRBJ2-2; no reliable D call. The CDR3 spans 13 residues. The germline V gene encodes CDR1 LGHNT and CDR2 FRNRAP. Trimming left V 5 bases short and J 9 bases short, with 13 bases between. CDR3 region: CASGPQAARELFF. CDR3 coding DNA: TGTGCTAGTGGTCCCCAGGCCGCGCGGGAGCTGTTTTTT.